Listed below are T cell receptor beta chains from one sample, sequenced in a study of radiotherapy plus CTLA-4 blockade in lung cancer. Generated by immunoSEQ multiplex PCR, the TCRdb table keeps only in-frame clones and is missing some. The table shows 85,000 to 100,000 clones, with more than 75% occurring only once. Sequenced here: peripheral blood, sampled from a patient treated with radiotherapy plus ipilimumab. All receptors derive from a human donor with non-small cell lung cancer that progressed on radiotherapy plus ipilimumab. CDR3s leave out the opening cysteine and the closing phenylalanine or tryptophan.

j_call: TRBJ2-5; v_call: TRBV7-3; cdr3_aa: ASSLGPSGGQETQY
j_call: TRBJ1-2; v_call: TRBV19; cdr3_aa: ASRGTGYNYGYT
j_call: TRBJ1-1; v_call: TRBV10-3; cdr3_aa: AISESQGREDTEAF
j_call: TRBJ2-3; v_call: TRBV19; cdr3_aa: ASSSGRATDTQY
j_call: TRBJ1-1; v_call: TRBV25-1; cdr3_aa: ASTGNTEAF
j_call: TRBJ2-5; v_call: TRBV19; cdr3_aa: ASSQGQSTPQETQY
j_call: TRBJ2-7; v_call: TRBV9; cdr3_aa: ASSASDHPYEQY
j_call: TRBJ2-1; v_call: TRBV5-6; cdr3_aa: ASSLTGGNNEQF
j_call: TRBJ2-7; v_call: TRBV7-8; cdr3_aa: ASSLGRIYEQY
j_call: TRBJ2-1; v_call: TRBV11-2; cdr3_aa: ASSAQHQVHSYNEQF
j_call: TRBJ1-6; v_call: TRBV19; cdr3_aa: ASSMNVLGSAGSPLH
j_call: TRBJ2-3; v_call: TRBV23-1; cdr3_aa: ASSLYRGWVDTQY
j_call: TRBJ2-7; v_call: TRBV7-2; cdr3_aa: ASSLALTGGHEQY
j_call: TRBJ1-6; v_call: TRBV5-5; cdr3_aa: ASSLTHRGGSPLH
j_call: TRBJ2-3; v_call: TRBV9; cdr3_aa: ASSGRTVDTQY
j_call: TRBJ2-7; v_call: TRBV5-6; cdr3_aa: ASSLPRGTGFHEQY
j_call: TRBJ2-5; v_call: TRBV7-3; cdr3_aa: ASSSRGGETQY
j_call: TRBJ2-5; v_call: TRBV18; cdr3_aa: ASSPYFSGMQETQY
j_call: TRBJ1-1; v_call: TRBV9; cdr3_aa: ASSVGAGTEAF
j_call: TRBJ2-5; v_call: TRBV18; cdr3_aa: ASTKAQRGQETQY
j_call: TRBJ2-3; v_call: TRBV9; cdr3_aa: ASSVAGRVTDTQY
j_call: TRBJ2-3; v_call: TRBV5-1; cdr3_aa: ASSSPDGRTDTQY
j_call: TRBJ1-1; v_call: TRBV11-1; cdr3_aa: ASSLAKQMNTEAF
j_call: TRBJ1-1; v_call: TRBV2; cdr3_aa: ARRQPRTEAF
j_call: TRBJ2-7; v_call: TRBV6-5; cdr3_aa: ASSAGLAGAGGQY
j_call: TRBJ2-7; v_call: TRBV28; cdr3_aa: ASSLHPGQGLPEQY
j_call: TRBJ1-1; v_call: TRBV7-9; cdr3_aa: ASNHGGWYSNTEAF
j_call: TRBJ1-2; v_call: TRBV29-1; cdr3_aa: SVDRDRSYGYT
j_call: TRBJ2-5; v_call: TRBV2; cdr3_aa: ASRLPGPQETQY
j_call: TRBJ2-5; v_call: TRBV5-8; cdr3_aa: ASRLGSGQETQY
j_call: TRBJ2-1; v_call: TRBV11-3; cdr3_aa: ASSWGPMDNEQF
j_call: TRBJ1-2; v_call: TRBV11-3; cdr3_aa: ASSLGQTYGYT
j_call: TRBJ2-1; v_call: TRBV18; cdr3_aa: ASSPPASNEQF
j_call: TRBJ1-6; v_call: TRBV5-1; cdr3_aa: ASSLDLRNSPLH
j_call: TRBJ1-3; v_call: TRBV15; cdr3_aa: ATSRDPGGPSGNTIY
j_call: TRBJ2-7; v_call: TRBV4-2; cdr3_aa: ASSQEPEVTTRQY
j_call: TRBJ2-6; v_call: TRBV4-1; cdr3_aa: ASSWAKEPQSRANVLT
j_call: TRBJ1-6; v_call: TRBV2; cdr3_aa: ASSAGTVNSPLH
j_call: TRBJ1-1; v_call: TRBV5-4; cdr3_aa: ASSFGQGVTEAF
j_call: TRBJ1-4; v_call: TRBV7-2; cdr3_aa: ASSFGFYEKLF
j_call: TRBJ2-7; v_call: TRBV11-2; cdr3_aa: ASSLDRREQY